This T cell receptor (beta chain) comes out of a study of T cell changes during pregnancy in multiple sclerosis. Profiled with immunoSEQ multiplex PCR; TCRdb holds only in-frame clones, not every one. The sample has roughly 100,000 clones; more than 90% are singletons. This clone was counted a few times. The CDR3 contains 16 residues. Sequenced here: peripheral blood, sampled in the second trimester of pregnancy. The source is a female donor with multiple sclerosis, enrolled in a pregnancy study. The rearrangement joins TRBV21-1 to TRBJ2-7; the DNA was not used to check the table's D call, TRBD2. TRBV21-1 is labeled a pseudogene. The CDR3 bases are TGTGCCAGCAGCAAGCAAGGACTAGCGGGAACCGACGAGCAGTACTTC. Translating gives CASSKQGLAGTDEQYF.